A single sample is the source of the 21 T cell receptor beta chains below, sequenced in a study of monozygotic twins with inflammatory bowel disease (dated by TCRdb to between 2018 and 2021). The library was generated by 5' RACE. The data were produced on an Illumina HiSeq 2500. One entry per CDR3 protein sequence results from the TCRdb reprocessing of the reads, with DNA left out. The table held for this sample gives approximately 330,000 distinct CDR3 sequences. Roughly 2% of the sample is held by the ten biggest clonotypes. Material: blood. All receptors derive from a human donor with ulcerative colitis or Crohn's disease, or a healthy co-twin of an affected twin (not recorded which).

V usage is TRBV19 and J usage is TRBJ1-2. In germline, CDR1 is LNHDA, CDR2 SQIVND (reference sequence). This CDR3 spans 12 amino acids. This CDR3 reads CASSKKDYGYTF.

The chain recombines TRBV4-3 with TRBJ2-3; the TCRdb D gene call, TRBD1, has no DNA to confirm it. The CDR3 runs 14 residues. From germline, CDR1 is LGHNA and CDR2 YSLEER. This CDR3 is CASSHGTSTDTQYF.

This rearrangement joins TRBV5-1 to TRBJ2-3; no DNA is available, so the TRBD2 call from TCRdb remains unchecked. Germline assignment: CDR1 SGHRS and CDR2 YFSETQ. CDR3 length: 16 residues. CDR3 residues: CASSSHGTSGTDTQYF. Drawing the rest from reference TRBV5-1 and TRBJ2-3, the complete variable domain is KAGVTQTPRYLIKTRGQQVTLSCSPISGHRSVSWYQQTPGQGLQFLFEYFSETQRNKGNFPGRFSGRQFSNSRSEMNVSTLELGDSALYLCASSSHGTSGTDTQYFGPGTRLTVL.

CDR3 loop: CASSLTPSSYNEQFF. The chain carries TRBV9 and TRBJ2-1. This CDR3 comprises 15 residues. Germline-derived CDR1 and CDR2 are SGDLS and YYNGEE.

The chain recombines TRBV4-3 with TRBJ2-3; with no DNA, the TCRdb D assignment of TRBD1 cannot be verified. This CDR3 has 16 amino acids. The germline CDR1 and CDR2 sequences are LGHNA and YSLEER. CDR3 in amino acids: CASSQDGATSTDTQYF.

The CDR3 protein is CATRQGAQETQYF. The chain recombines TRBV5-1 with TRBJ2-5; TCRdb's D call, TRBD1, is unchecked because there is no DNA. The CDR3 length is 13 residues. Germline loops: CDR1 SGHRS, CDR2 YFSETQ. Full variable domain (missing parts from reference TRBV5-1 and TRBJ2-5): KAGVTQTPRYLIKTRGQQVTLSCSPISGHRSVSWYQQTPGQGLQFLFEYFSETQRNKGNFPGRFSGRQFSNSRSEMNVSTLELGDSALYLCATRQGAQETQYFGPGTRLLVL.

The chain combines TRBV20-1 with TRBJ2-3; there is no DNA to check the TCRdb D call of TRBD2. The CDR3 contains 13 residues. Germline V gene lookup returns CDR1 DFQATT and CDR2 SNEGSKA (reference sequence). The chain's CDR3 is CSALVGPQDTQYF.

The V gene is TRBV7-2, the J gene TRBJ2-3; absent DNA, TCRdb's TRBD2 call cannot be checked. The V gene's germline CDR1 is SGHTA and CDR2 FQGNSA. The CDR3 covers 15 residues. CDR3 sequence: CASSSYSGRTDTQYF.

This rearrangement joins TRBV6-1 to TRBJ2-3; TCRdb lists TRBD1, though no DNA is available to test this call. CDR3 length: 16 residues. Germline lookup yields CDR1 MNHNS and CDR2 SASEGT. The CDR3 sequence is CASTLQAFSSTDTQYF.

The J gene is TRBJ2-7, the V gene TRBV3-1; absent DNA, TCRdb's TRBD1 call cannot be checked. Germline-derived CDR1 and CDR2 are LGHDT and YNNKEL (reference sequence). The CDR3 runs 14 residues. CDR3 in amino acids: CASSYGQGAYEQYF.

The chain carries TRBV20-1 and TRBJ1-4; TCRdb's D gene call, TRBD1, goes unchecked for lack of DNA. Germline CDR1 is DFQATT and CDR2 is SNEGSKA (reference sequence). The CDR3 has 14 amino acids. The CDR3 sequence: CSAPRGGAGEKLFF.

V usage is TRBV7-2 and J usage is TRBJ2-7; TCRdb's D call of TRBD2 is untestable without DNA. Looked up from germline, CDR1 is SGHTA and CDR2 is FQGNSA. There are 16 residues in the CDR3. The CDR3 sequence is CASSLRRGLESDEQYF.

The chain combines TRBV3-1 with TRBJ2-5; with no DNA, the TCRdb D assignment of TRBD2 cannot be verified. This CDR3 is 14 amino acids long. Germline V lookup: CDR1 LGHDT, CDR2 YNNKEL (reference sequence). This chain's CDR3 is CASSQLPAVGTQYF.

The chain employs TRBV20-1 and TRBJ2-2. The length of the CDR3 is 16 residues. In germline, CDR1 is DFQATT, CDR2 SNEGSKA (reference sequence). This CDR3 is CSARGIGKGITGELFF.

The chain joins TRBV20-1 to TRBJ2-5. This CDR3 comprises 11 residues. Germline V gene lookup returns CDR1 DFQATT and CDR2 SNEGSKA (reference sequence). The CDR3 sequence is CSARDTGTQYF.

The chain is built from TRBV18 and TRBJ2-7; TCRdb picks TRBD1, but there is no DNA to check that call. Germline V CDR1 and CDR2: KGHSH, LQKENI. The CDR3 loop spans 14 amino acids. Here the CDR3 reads CASSLGHTTYEQYF. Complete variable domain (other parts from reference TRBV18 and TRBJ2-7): NAGVMQNPRHLVRRRGQEARLRCSPMKGHSHVYWYRQLPEEGLKFMVYLQKENIIDESGMPKERFSAEFPKEGPSILRIQQVVRGDSAAYFCASSLGHTTYEQYFGPGTRLTVT.

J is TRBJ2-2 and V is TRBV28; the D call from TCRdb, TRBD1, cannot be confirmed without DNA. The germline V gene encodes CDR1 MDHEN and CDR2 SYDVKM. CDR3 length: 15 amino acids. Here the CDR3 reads CASSRDPAGPGELFF.

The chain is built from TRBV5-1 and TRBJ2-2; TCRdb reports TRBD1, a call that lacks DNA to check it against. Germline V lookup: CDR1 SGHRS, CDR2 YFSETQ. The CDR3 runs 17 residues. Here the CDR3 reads CASSLEIQGGGTGELFF.

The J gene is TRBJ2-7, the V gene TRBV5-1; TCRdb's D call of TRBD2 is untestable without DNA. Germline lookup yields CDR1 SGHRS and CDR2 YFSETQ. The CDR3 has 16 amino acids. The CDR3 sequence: CASSPRLAGGTYEQYF. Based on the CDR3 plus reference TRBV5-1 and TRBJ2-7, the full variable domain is KAGVTQTPRYLIKTRGQQVTLSCSPISGHRSVSWYQQTPGQGLQFLFEYFSETQRNKGNFPGRFSGRQFSNSRSEMNVSTLELGDSALYLCASSPRLAGGTYEQYFGPGTRLTVT.

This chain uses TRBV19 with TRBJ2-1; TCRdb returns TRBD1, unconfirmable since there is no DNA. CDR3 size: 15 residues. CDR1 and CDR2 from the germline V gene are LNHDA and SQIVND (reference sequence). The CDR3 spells CASSISASGYNEQFF.

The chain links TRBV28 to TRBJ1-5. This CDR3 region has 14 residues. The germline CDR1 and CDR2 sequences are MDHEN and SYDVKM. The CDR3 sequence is CASSPGGPNQPQHF. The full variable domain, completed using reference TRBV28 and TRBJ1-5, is DVKVTQSSRYLVKRTGEKVFLECVQDMDHENMFWYRQDPGLGLRLIYFSYDVKMKEKGDIPEGYSVSREKKERFSLILESASTNQTSMYLCASSPGGPNQPQHFGDGTRLSIL.